This entry lists 16 T cell receptor beta chains sequenced from one sample in a study of cytomegalovirus exposure and HLA in healthy donors. The primer mix had 60 Vbeta and 13 Jbeta primers. Clones were sequenced by immunoSEQ multiplex PCR, and TCRdb holds only the in-frame ones, with some missing. The sample has 74,000 or so clones; 70% to 80% are singletons. Material: PBMCs. The receptors originated from a man between 50 and 59 years old in good health and CMV-seropositive.

This clone was counted only a few times. The chain uses TRBV10-3 and TRBJ1-5; the D gene is possibly TRBD1 (6 bases). This CDR3 is 16 amino acids long. CDR1 ENHRY and CDR2 SYGVKD come from the germline V gene. Between the trimmed V and J ends, which lost 3 bases and 1 base, there was a span of 13 bases. Here the CDR3 reads CAISDPGGASNQPQHF. The DNA of the CDR3 is TGTGCCATCAGTGATCCTGGGGGGGCAAGCAATCAGCCCCAGCATTTT.

The chain uses TRBV10-3 and TRBJ1-6; D may be TRBD1 (6 bases). V lost 3 bases to trimming and J lost 8 bases, with 14 bases between them. The CDR3 is 15 amino acids. Germline V gene data show CDR1 as ENHRY and CDR2 as SYGVKD. This CDR3 reads CAISDGQTNDSPLHF. The CDR3 region has the DNA TGTGCCATCAGTGATGGACAGACTAATGATTCACCCCTCCACTTT.

The chain is built from TRBV7-2 and TRBJ2-1; 7 nucleotides align to TRBD1. V was pared by 4 bases and J by 4 bases, with 7 bases of the junction left unmatched. Germline loops: CDR1 SGHTA, CDR2 FQGNSA. This CDR3 is 15 amino acids long. This CDR3 reads CASSYADRSYNEQFF. The CDR3 DNA is TGTGCCAGCAGCTATGCGGACAGGTCGTACAATGAGCAGTTCTTC.

The chain joins TRBV18 to TRBJ2-2; 7 bases are a match to TRBD1. V lost 4 bases to trimming and J lost 4 bases; unmatched junction nucleotides: 12. This CDR3 region has 17 residues. Germline V gene sequence: CDR1 KGHSH, CDR2 LQKENI. The CDR3 is CASSQERDRQLTGELFF. The CDR3 nucleotides are TGTGCCAGCTCACAAGAAAGGGACAGACAACTCACCGGGGAGCTGTTTTTT.

The chain carries TRBV29-1 and TRBJ1-2; D gene ambiguous. This CDR3 region has 17 residues. V dropped 4 bases and J dropped 3 bases, with 24 bases sitting between them. Germline-derived CDR1 and CDR2 are SQVTM and ANQGSEA. CDR3 residues: CSVVWVGGFGGDYGYTF. The CDR3 region has the DNA TGCAGCGTTGTGTGGGTGGGTGGGTTTGGAGGCGACTATGGCTACACCTTC.

CDR3 sequence (DNA): TGCGCCAGCAGCCAAGATGGGAGAACAGATACGCAGTATTTT. This translates into CASSQDGRTDTQYF. V is TRBV4-1 and J is TRBJ2-3; TRBD2 is a possible D gene (5 bases). Germline CDR1 is MGHRA and CDR2 is YSYEKL. V lost 0 bases and J lost 3, with 7 bases in between. The CDR3 extends over 14 amino acids.

CDR3 sequence reads: CASSEEMRRSTNNEQFF. The CDR3 region has the DNA TGTGCCAGCAGTGAAGAAATGAGGAGGTCGACGAACAATGAGCAGTTCTTC. The gene calls are TRBV6-1 and TRBJ2-1, with D possibly matching TRBD2 (5 bases). The germline V gene encodes CDR1 MNHNS and CDR2 SASEGT. Trimming shortened V by 1 base and J by 5 bases, and 18 bases separated the two germline ends. The CDR3 totals 17 residues.

V usage is TRBV5-1 and J usage is TRBJ2-1, with 12 bases that match TRBD1. Losses at the gene ends were 4 bases for V and 8 bases for J; bases not matched to a gene: 7. The CDR3 length is 15 residues. The germline V gene has CDR1 SGHRS and CDR2 YFSETQ. The CDR3 nucleotides are TGCGCCAGCAGCCCGCGGGACAGGGGGCAGGATGAGCAGTTCTTC. Translating it yields CASSPRDRGQDEQFF.

This clone was seen more than once but under ten times. This chain links TRBV5-8 with TRBJ2-1; no firm D call. Germline-derived CDR1 and CDR2 are SGHTS and YDEGEE. The V gene lost 4 bases and the J gene lost 11 bases, with 10 bases spanning the gap. This CDR3 spans 11 amino acids. The CDR3 reads CASSQKAKQFF. The CDR3, as DNA: TGTGCCAGCAGCCAAAAAGCGAAGCAGTTCTTC.

The chain combines TRBV27 with TRBJ1-1; D remains ambiguous. This CDR3 is 12 amino acids long. V was trimmed by 4 bases and J by 10 bases, leaving 13 bases between them. The germline V gene has CDR1 MNHEY and CDR2 SMNVEV (reference sequence). The CDR3 reads CASSSSPMRAFF. CDR3 sequence (DNA): TGTGCCAGCAGTTCCTCACCTATGCGAGCTTTCTTT.

This chain uses TRBV29-1 with TRBJ2-1; 9 bases agree with TRBD1. J gave up 8 bases and V 7 bases, and 9 bases lay outside the gene matches. There are 13 residues in the CDR3. Germline lookup yields CDR1 SQVTM and CDR2 ANQGSEA. The CDR3 nucleotides are TGCAGCGGTAGACAGGGGGTCAATGATGAGCAGTTCTTC. Translation: CSGRQGVNDEQFF.

This clone has just a few counts. This sequence joins TRBV2 and TRBJ1-2; 8 bases fit TRBD1. The J segment lost 4 bases and the V segment lost 3 bases, leaving 7 bases of the junction unmatched. This CDR3 region has 15 residues. CDR1 and CDR2 from the germline V gene are SNHLY and FYNNEI. The CDR3 bases are TGTGCCAGCAGTGACTGGCCAGGGGGCGGCTATGGCTACACCTTC. It encodes CASSDWPGGGYGYTF.

This clone was detected only a few times. The chain has TRBV5-3 and TRBJ2-7; 9 nucleotides align to TRBD2. TRBV5-3 is classed as an ORF, of uncertain function. J gave up 2 bases and V 4 bases, and 7 bases lay outside the gene matches. This CDR3 region has 15 residues. CDR3 protein: CARSALAGSPYEQYF. In DNA form, the CDR3 reads TGTGCCAGAAGCGCCCTAGCGGGATCTCCCTACGAGCAGTACTTC.

The V call is TRBV2, the J call TRBJ2-3; 16 bases align to TRBD2. The V segment lost 3 bases and the J segment 4 bases; nucleotides outside the gene matches: 1. Looked up from germline, CDR1 is SNHLY and CDR2 is FYNNEI. The CDR3 has 16 residues. The CDR3 bases are TGTGCCAGCAGTGAGGGACTAGCGGGAGGGCCAGATACGCAGTATTTT. Protein product: CASSEGLAGGPDTQYF.

A few counts support this clone. The chain couples TRBV6-5 to TRBJ2-3; no firm D call. Deletions cut 6 bases from V and 0 bases from J, with 10 bases between. The CDR3 is made up of 14 amino acids. The germline V gene encodes CDR1 MNHEY and CDR2 SVGAGI. CDR3 sequence (DNA): TGTGCCAGCAGCCCACTTACTAGCACAGATACGCAGTATTTT. Residues: CASSPLTSTDTQYF.

This clone was counted many times. The rearrangement links TRBV27 to TRBJ2-1, with 7 bases that match TRBD2. J lost 4 bases, V lost 6 bases, and 9 bases had no gene match. Looked up from germline, CDR1 is MNHEY and CDR2 is SMNVEV (reference sequence). This CDR3 spans 15 amino acids. The CDR3 nucleotides read TGTGCCAGCAGCTTACTAGCGATTCGGTACAATGAGCAGTTCTTC. Its protein is CASSLLAIRYNEQFF.